One sample yielded the 14 T cell receptor beta chains listed below, sequenced in a study of monozygotic twins with inflammatory bowel disease. TCRdb re-called the 5' RACE reads and gives one entry per CDR3 protein, without DNA. In total, the table holds 330,000 or so distinct CDR3 sequences. The specimen sequenced was blood. These receptors were taken from a human donor with ulcerative colitis or Crohn's disease, or a healthy co-twin of an affected twin (not recorded which).

The CDR3: CASSFDTDRYGYTF. The chain carries TRBV19 and TRBJ1-2; the TCRdb D gene call, TRBD1, has no DNA to confirm it. CDR1 is LNHDA, CDR2 SQIVND, per germline (reference sequence). The CDR3 loop spans 14 amino acids.

This chain joins TRBV9 and TRBJ1-5. CDR3 length: 14 amino acids. CDR1 SGDLS and CDR2 YYNGEE come from the germline V gene. The CDR3 spells CASSVMGSGQPQHF.

This sequence joins TRBV6-4 and TRBJ2-3; the D call from TCRdb, TRBD1, cannot be confirmed without DNA. The CDR3 is 13 residues long. The germline V gene encodes CDR1 MRHNA and CDR2 SNTAGT. This CDR3 is CASRASGADTQYF.

The genes are TRBV19 and TRBJ2-1; as DNA is missing, the TRBD2 call by TCRdb cannot be tested. CDR1 and CDR2 (germline): LNHDA, SQIVND (reference sequence). The CDR3 contains 15 residues. The CDR3 sequence: CASIRAAGGIGEQFF.

This rearrangement joins TRBV7-2 to TRBJ2-1. This CDR3 is 13 amino acids long. Germline loops: CDR1 SGHTA, CDR2 FQGNSA. The CDR3: CASSLSLENEQFF.

The V gene is TRBV20-1, the J gene TRBJ1-1. CDR1 is DFQATT, CDR2 SNEGSKA, per germline (reference sequence). The CDR3 loop spans 14 amino acids. The chain's CDR3 is CSASRAVKNTEAFF.

This chain uses TRBV13 with TRBJ2-7; TCRdb picks TRBD2, but there is no DNA to check that call. The CDR3 is 17 residues long. The germline gives CDR1 PRHDT, CDR2 FYEKMQ (reference sequence). CDR3 sequence reads: CASSRRLLGLAGGEQYF.

The chain carries TRBV7-2 and TRBJ2-5; TCRdb indicates TRBD1, and absent DNA this call remains unverified. The CDR3 sequence is 15 residues long. In germline, CDR1 is SGHTA, CDR2 FQGNSA. CDR3 sequence: CASSPQSALSETQYF.

J is TRBJ2-7 and V is TRBV7-2; TCRdb reports TRBD1, a call that lacks DNA to check it against. CDR1 and CDR2 from the germline V gene are SGHTA and FQGNSA. The CDR3 sequence is 15 residues long. The CDR3 sequence: CASSSPGVAAGEQYF.

The rearrangement uses TRBV5-6 and TRBJ2-3; the D call of TRBD2 rests on TCRdb alone, since no DNA is present to check it. Germline CDR1 reads SGHDT; CDR2 reads YYEEEE. The CDR3 spans 15 residues. The CDR3 region is CASSRGPASTDTQYF.

V and J are TRBV7-7 and TRBJ2-7. This CDR3 is 13 amino acids long. Per germline, CDR1 SSHAT and CDR2 FNYEAQ (reference sequence). CDR3 in amino acids: CASSLGRTYEQYF.

The CDR3 region is CGAGRGTEAFF. The J gene is TRBJ1-1, the V gene TRBV6-5. Germline V gene data show CDR1 as MNHEY and CDR2 as SVGAGI. This CDR3 spans 11 amino acids.

This chain links TRBV29-1 with TRBJ1-4. CDR3 length equals 12 residues. Germline lookup yields CDR1 SQVTM and CDR2 ANQGSEA. CDR3 protein: CSVEVFEEKLFF.

V is TRBV5-1 and J is TRBJ2-3; TCRdb picks TRBD1, but there is no DNA to check that call. Germline loops: CDR1 SGHRS, CDR2 YFSETQ. This CDR3 spans 15 amino acids. The CDR3 region is CASSSTGGRSDTQYF.